These 6 T cell receptor beta chains were sequenced from one sample in a study of PD-1 blockade in mismatch repair-deficient tumors (dated by TCRdb to between 2016 and 2019). Libraries were prepared through the immunoSEQ multiplex PCR assay. This immuneACCESS table, as held by TCRdb, lists in-frame sequences with V and J called but not all clones. Of the missing ones, under half trace to an unresolved V gene in checked studies; the others have no known cause. The table for this sample lists about 39,000 clones; over 80% of them were counted only once. The ten biggest clones cover around 0.99% of the sample. The starting material was PBMCs, obtained approximately 41 weeks after starting pembrolizumab. The source is an adult with mismatch repair-deficient cancer.

The count of this clone is one. The V gene is TRBV19, the J gene TRBJ1-1; 8 nucleotides match TRBD1. The ends lost 4 bases at V and 1 base at J; junction bases unmatched: 2. Germline V gives CDR1 LNHDA, CDR2 SQIVND (reference sequence). The CDR3 runs 14 residues. DNA for the CDR3: TGTGCCAGTAGTAGTACAGGGGGGAACACTGAAGCTTTCTTT. Protein: CASSSTGGNTEAFF.

The chain has TRBV4-1 and TRBJ2-4; D uncertain. Trimming took 3 bases from V and 0 from J, leaving 9 bases between them. This CDR3 has 15 amino acids. Germline CDR1 is MGHRA and CDR2 is YSYEKL. CDR3 protein: CASSQLGLAKNIQYF. In DNA, the CDR3 is TGCGCCAGCAGCCAGCTAGGTTTAGCCAAAAACATTCAGTACTTC.

This clone was observed a few times. The rearrangement links TRBV7-9 to TRBJ2-7; D may be TRBD1 (5 bases). The V end lost 2 bases, the J end lost 2 bases, and 7 bases lay between the germline ends. The germline CDR1 and CDR2 sequences are SEHNR and FQNEAQ (reference sequence). The CDR3 totals 13 residues. Here the CDR3 reads CASSLPGPYEQYF. CDR3 DNA: TGTGCCAGCAGCTTACCAGGGCCCTACGAGCAGTACTTC.

This clone occurred a few times. This chain joins TRBV6-1 and TRBJ2-7; 7 nucleotides agree with TRBD2. V trimming: 8 bases; J trimming: 2 bases; junction bases outside the gene matches: 12. The CDR3 totals 15 residues. Germline CDR1 MNHNS, CDR2 SASEGT. CDR3 coding DNA: TGTGCCAGCTACGTGACGTGGGGGGGAACCTACGAGCAGTACTTC. Translated: CASYVTWGGTYEQYF.

This clone was seen a handful of times. The rearrangement uses TRBV2 and TRBJ1-5; D not certain. Per germline, CDR1 SNHLY and CDR2 FYNNEI. V was pared by 2 bases and J by 0 bases, with 5 bases between. The CDR3 length is 14 residues. CDR3 nucleotides: TGTGCCAGCAGTGAATCCCTTAGCAATCAGCCCCAGCATTTT. Encoded protein: CASSESLSNQPQHF.

This chain uses TRBV19 with TRBJ1-5, with TRBD1 as a possible D gene (5 bases). Looked up from germline, CDR1 is LNHDA and CDR2 is SQIVND (reference sequence). This CDR3 has 15 amino acids. V gave up 7 bases and J gave up 0 bases, with 13 bases separating them. CDR3 DNA sequence: TGTGCCAGTATCCCCGGACAACTTAGCAATCAGCCCCAGCATTTT. Translating it yields CASIPGQLSNQPQHF.